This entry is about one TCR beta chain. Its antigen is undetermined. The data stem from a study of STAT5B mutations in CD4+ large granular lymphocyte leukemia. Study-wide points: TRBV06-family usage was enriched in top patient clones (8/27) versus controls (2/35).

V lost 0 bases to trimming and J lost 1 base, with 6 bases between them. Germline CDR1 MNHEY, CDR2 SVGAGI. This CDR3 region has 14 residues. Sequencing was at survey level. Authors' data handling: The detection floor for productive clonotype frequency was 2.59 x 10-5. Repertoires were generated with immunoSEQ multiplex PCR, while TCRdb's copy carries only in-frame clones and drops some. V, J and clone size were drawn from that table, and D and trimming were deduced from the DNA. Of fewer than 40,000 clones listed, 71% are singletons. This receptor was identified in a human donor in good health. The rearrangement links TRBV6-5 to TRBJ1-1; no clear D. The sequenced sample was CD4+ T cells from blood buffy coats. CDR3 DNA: TGTGCCAGCAGTTACTCGATCCCGAACACTGAAGCTTTCTTT. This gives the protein CASSYSIPNTEAFF.